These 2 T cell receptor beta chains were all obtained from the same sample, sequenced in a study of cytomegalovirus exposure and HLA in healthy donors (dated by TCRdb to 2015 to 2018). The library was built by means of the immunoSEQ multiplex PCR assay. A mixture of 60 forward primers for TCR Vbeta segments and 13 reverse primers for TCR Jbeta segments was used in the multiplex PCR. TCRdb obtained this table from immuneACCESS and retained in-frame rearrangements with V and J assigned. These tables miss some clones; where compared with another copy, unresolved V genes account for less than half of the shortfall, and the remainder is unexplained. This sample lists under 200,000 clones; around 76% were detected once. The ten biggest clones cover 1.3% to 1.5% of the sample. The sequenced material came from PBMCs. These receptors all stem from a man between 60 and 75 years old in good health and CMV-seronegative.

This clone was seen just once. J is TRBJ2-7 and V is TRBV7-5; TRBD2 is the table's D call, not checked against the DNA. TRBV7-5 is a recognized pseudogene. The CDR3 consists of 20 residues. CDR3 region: CVRSLALTGLAGLGAYEQYF. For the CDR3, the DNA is TGTGTCAGAAGCTTAGCCCTAACGGGACTAGCGGGATTAGGGGCCTACGAGCAGTACTTC.

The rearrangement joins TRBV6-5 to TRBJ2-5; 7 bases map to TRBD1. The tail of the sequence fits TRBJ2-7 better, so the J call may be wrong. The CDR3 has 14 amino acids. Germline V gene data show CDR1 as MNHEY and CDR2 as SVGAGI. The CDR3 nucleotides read TGTGCCAGCAGTTACTCGACAGGGCCCTACGAGCAGTACTTC. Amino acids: CASSYSTGPYEQYF.